The present T cell receptor beta chain was sequenced within a study of CD8+ T cells in alopecia areata. CDR1 and CDR2 (germline): SGDLS, YYNGEE. Trimming took 3 bases from V and 5 from J, leaving 11 bases between them. This CDR3 spans 14 amino acids. Treatment specified: oral pan-JAK inhibitor, 5-10 mg twice daily. Investigators isolated RNA and reverse transcribed it into cDNA to act as the sequencing template. The table came from immunoSEQ multiplex PCR; TCRdb's copy has only in-frame clones and leaves some out. The table lists 200,000 to 250,000 clones, roughly 40% of them singletons. The rearrangement uses TRBV9 and TRBJ2-2; D unresolved. The receptor's source is a human donor with alopecia areata. The sample consisted of CD4+ T cells sorted from blood, taken around week 37, from a patient treated with tofacitinib. The CDR3 nucleotides read TGTGCCAGCAGCGGTCATCCATTAACCGGGGAGCTGTTTTTT. This sequence encodes CASSGHPLTGELFF.